This TCR beta chain was identified during a study of shared clonotypes between healthy human individuals. Notes on the study in general: Investigators collected only blood, and repertoires in tissues likely differ. A limitation of the genetic and exposure-history diversity represented arose from few donors.

With respect to this clone: The antigen remains undetermined.

Investigators spread the genomic DNA of each subset evenly over several immunoSEQ plates. Unsorted PBMC DNA underwent sequencing on ten immunoSEQ deep assay plates. Using immunoSEQ multiplex PCR, the repertoire was profiled, and TCRdb retains in-frame clones only, with some absent. The repertoire consists of approximately 470,000 clones, with around 73% occurring once and the leading ten covering approximately 12%. Sequences were obtained from PBMCs. This clonotype originated in a woman aged 40 to 50 in good health. Some clones in this sample may be carry-over from other donors' samples.

In nucleotides, the CDR3 is TGCGCCAGCAGCTTGGGGGGGACCCTCTCCTACGAGCAGTACTTC. Its translation: CASSLGGTLSYEQYF. The rearrangement links TRBV5-1 to TRBJ2-7; possibly TRBD1 or TRBD2 for D (5 bases each). V lost 0 bases to trimming and J lost 0 bases, with 10 bases between them. Germline assignment: CDR1 SGHRS and CDR2 YFSETQ. The CDR3 totals 15 residues.